This T cell receptor (beta chain) stems from a study of neurological immune-mediated disorders. Findings of the study overall: The absence of any CDR3 amino acid sequence shared by expanded clones across subjects suggests that repertoires were private in all groups.

Sorted libraries used 1 million CD4+ or CD8+ T cells. This clonotype was detected ten times or more. No antigen is known for it. TCRdb ran MiXCR on the 5' RACE reads and lists one entry per CDR3 protein. The table has approximately 19,000 distinct CDR3 sequences, approximately 6.8% seen once. The CDR3 extends over 14 amino acids. J was trimmed by 0 bases and V by 6 bases; bases with no gene match: 2. The V gene's germline CDR1 is DFQATT and CDR2 SNEGSKA (reference sequence). This TCR was sampled from a woman younger than 45 with HTLV-1-associated myelopathy (HAM/TSP). The sequencing input was CD8+ T cells from blood. V usage is TRBV20-1 and J usage is TRBJ2-1; 10 bases match TRBD2. The CDR3 DNA reads as TGCAGTGCGAGCGGGGGGGCCTCCTACAATGAGCAGTTCTTC. It is translated as CSASGGASYNEQFF.